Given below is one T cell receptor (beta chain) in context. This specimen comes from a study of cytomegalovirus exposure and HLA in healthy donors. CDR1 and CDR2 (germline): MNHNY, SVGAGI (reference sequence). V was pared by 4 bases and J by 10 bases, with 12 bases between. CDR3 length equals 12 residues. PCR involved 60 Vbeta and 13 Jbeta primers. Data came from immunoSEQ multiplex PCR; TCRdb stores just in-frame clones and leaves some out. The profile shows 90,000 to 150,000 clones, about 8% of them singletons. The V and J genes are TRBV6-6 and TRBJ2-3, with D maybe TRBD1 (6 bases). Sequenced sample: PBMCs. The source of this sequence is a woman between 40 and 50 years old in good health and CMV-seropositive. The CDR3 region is CASSLDYRAQYF. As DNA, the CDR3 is TGTGCCAGCAGTTTAGACTACAGGGCGCAGTATTTT.